The entry below gives a single T cell receptor (beta chain) sequence along with its context. There is no known antigen for this receptor. The record has no base qualities; no much larger clone is one base away. The intended sense of this specimen's treatment or condition label: live attenuated yellow fever vaccine strain. At each blood-draw timepoint, two biological replicates of bulk PBMCs were collected. PBMCs were isolated from peripheral blood using a standard Ficoll-Paque protocol. TriZol was used to extract RNA from bulk PBMCs, from CD4 and CD8 fractions, and from dextramer-positive and dextramer-negative fractions. The sample originates from a study of T cells after yellow fever vaccination (dated by TCRdb to between 2018 and 2020). Some background on the complete study: The SMART-Seq v4 Ultra Low Input RNA kit was used to prepare libraries from fractions with low cell numbers. Two healthy male donors, one aged 18 to 29 and one aged 30 to 40 years, made up the cohort. To track T-cell clones before and after primary and booster YFV17D yellow fever vaccination, bulk TCR alpha and beta repertoires were sequenced longitudinally. Bulk PBMC replicates and cell subsets were isolated from blood drawn at multiple timepoints before and after both primary and secondary immunization.

TCR cDNA was synthesized by 5'RACE template switching, through which a universal primer site and unique molecular identifiers were introduced. cDNA synthesis was primed from both the TCR alpha and TCR beta constant segments. Two PCR steps were used to amplify libraries, with sample barcodes and sequencing adapters being added in the second step. Libraries were sequenced on Illumina HiSeq 2500 (2x100 bp) or NovaSeq (2x150 bp). Per the source publication's procedure: Demultiplexing of reads and collapsing into UMI consensus sequences were performed with MIGEC, and V(D)J alignment was carried out with MiXCR. Clonotypes responding to the vaccine were identified with edgeR on replicate PBMC samples, with the criteria of FDR below 0.01 and a log2 fold change above 5 up to day 15. Bulk clonotypes were assigned CD4 or CD8 identity according to which sequenced CD4 or CD8 repertoire held them at higher abundance. TCRdb ran its own pipeline on the public reads, namely fastp trimming at Q25 and MiXCR clone calling, and kept in-frame beta chains. Here each entry gathers all rows of one CDR3 protein and keeps the most common genes and DNA. The V and J calls were determined by TCRdb, not by the authors. Counted in this sample were hundreds of thousands of distinct CDR3 sequences; around a tenth of them appeared once. The ten largest clones capture 15% to 20% of the sample.

Findings and caveats that apply to the study as a whole: Most clones expanded after primary vaccination were re-detected after the booster (around 96% of CD4 and approximately 85% of CD8), suggesting broad memory maintenance. A small fraction of clonotypes appeared in both the CD4 and CD8 compartments, likely as a result of convergent recombination. Because abundant contaminating clonotypes from the bulk population could be contained in FACS-sorted repertoires, computational filtering was required. Only a couple of donors were included in the study, so the extent to which the findings can be generalized is limited. The secondary T-cell response was found to be weaker but faster than the primary response, with a peak reached on day 5 rather than on day 15.

This receptor was identified in a young man who received the YFV17D yellow fever vaccine. The material sequenced was PBMCs, taken on the day of the first yellow fever vaccination.

The nucleotide sequence reads TGCGCCAGCAGCTTTTTTTTGACAGGGCGAGAGACCCAGTACTTC. It translates to CASSFFLTGRETQYF. The chain joins TRBV5-1 to TRBJ2-5; 7 nucleotides in the junction match TRBD1. CDR1 and CDR2, per the germline V gene, are SGHRS and YFSETQ. Counted from cysteine to phenylalanine, this CDR3 has 15 amino acids. Only the CDR3 DNA stays, 45 bases, in frame from base 1. Ends trimmed: V by 2 bases, J by 4 bases; bases unmatched to a gene: 8.